The 10 T cell receptor beta chains reported below all come from one sample, sequenced in a study of identical twins. MiXCR, applied by TCRdb to the 5' RACE reads, yields one record per CDR3 protein. The table includes 600,000 to 800,000 distinct CDR3 sequences, 21% detected once. The sample was also reused in another study, on T cells expressing NK-cell markers.

Material for sequencing was PBMCs. The receptors derive from a woman aged 18-29 years in good health.

This clonotype was picked up a small number of times. The gene calls are TRBV12-3 or TRBV12-4 and TRBJ1-1, with a weak D call TRBD1 (5 bases). This CDR3 is built from 15 residues. V was trimmed by 1 base and J by 4 bases, leaving 13 bases between them. The CDR3 loop is CASSLGRGISTEAFF. The CDR3 coding sequence is TGTGCCAGCAGTTTAGGGCGGGGGATAAGCACTGAAGCTTTCTTT.

There are a few counts of this clonotype. This chain joins TRBV9 and TRBJ1-3; D gene ambiguous. In germline, CDR1 is SGDLS, CDR2 YYNGEE. The V end lost 3 bases, the J end lost 8 bases, and 12 bases lay between the germline ends. The CDR3 runs 13 residues. This CDR3 reads CASSASSRDTIYF. The CDR3 DNA reads TGTGCCAGCAGCGCGTCTTCTCGAGACACCATATATTTT.

This clonotype appeared many times. The chain is built from TRBV12-3 or TRBV12-4 and TRBJ1-5, with D possibly TRBD1 on 6 matching bases. V lost 8 bases to trimming and J lost 2 bases, with 10 bases between them. The CDR3 has 13 amino acids. CDR3 residues: CASAYRGNQPQHF. CDR3 coding DNA: TGTGCCAGCGCGTACAGGGGCAATCAGCCCCAGCATTTT.

This clonotype showed up just a few times. The J gene is TRBJ2-1, the V gene TRBV10-3; D is unclear. The CDR3 is 13 amino acids. Germline V gene lookup returns CDR1 ENHRY and CDR2 SYGVKD. V gave up 5 bases and J gave up 6 bases, with 11 bases separating them. Here the CDR3 DNA reads TGTGCCATCAGTCTGGGCGCGCTCAATGAGCAGTTCTTC. It yields the protein CAISLGALNEQFF.

For this clonotype: Relative to the germline gene, one junction end is altered; a read error may explain this. This chain connects TRBV7-2 to TRBJ2-1; D might be TRBD1 or TRBD2, each matching 5 bases. CDR3 length: 11 amino acids. Germline values: CDR1 SGHTA, CDR2 FQGNSA. The CDR3 here is CASSLRGWPVF. The CDR3 nucleotides read TGTGCCAGCAGCCTCCGGGGCTGGCCGGTCTTC.

In its sample, this clonotype was seen a few times. The V and J genes are TRBV20-1 and TRBJ2-7; TRBD1 might be the D (5 bases). The V gene lost 4 bases and the J gene lost 2 bases, with 12 bases spanning the gap. CDR1 DFQATT and CDR2 SNEGSKA come from the germline V gene (reference sequence). This CDR3 has 13 residues. CDR3 DNA sequence: TGCAGTGCTATCAGGGCACAGGCCTACGAGCAGTACTTC. Its translation is CSAIRAQAYEQYF.

This chain links TRBV6-8 with TRBJ2-1, with D possibly matching TRBD2 (6 bases). In germline, CDR1 is MNHGY, CDR2 SAAAGT. V was shortened by 3 bases and J by 7 bases, with 28 bases between the two germline ends. CDR3 length equals 19 residues. In DNA, the CDR3 is TGTGCCAGCAGTTATACCCGGGGTGGGCTTAGCGGTCTTAGTAATGAGCAGTTCTTC. It codes for CASSYTRGGLSGLSNEQFF.

Ten or more counts support this clonotype. The chain combines TRBV5-6 with TRBJ2-3; D is perhaps TRBD2 (5 bases). The ends were cut back, 0 bases at V and 2 bases at J, with 13 bases in the middle. The CDR3 is 16 residues long. Germline V gene lookup returns CDR1 SGHDT and CDR2 YYEEEE. In nucleotides, the CDR3 is TGTGCCAGCAGCTTGGTTCCGGTGACTACCACAGATACGCAGTATTTT. This gives the protein CASSLVPVTTTDTQYF.

A few counts support this clonotype. This rearrangement joins TRBV4-2 to TRBJ2-2; D is possibly TRBD2 (5 bases). CDR1 and CDR2 (germline): LGHNA, YNFKEQ. The CDR3 covers 14 residues. Trimming removed 1 base at V and 6 bases at J, with 9 bases between. As DNA, the CDR3 is TGTGCCAGCAGCCAAGCCCCCGGGGCCGGGGAGCTGTTTTTT. Translated, it gives CASSQAPGAGELFF.

The chain's CDR3 is CASSLGTGGIGKLFF. Here the CDR3 DNA reads TGTGCCAGCAGCTTAGGAACAGGGGGAATCGGAAAACTGTTTTTT. The chain joins TRBV7-9 to TRBJ1-4, with 8 bases fitting TRBD1. The CDR3 has 15 residues. CDR1 is SEHNR and CDR2 is FQNEAQ in the germline V gene (reference sequence). V dropped 1 base and J dropped 10; count of bases not matched to a gene: 8.